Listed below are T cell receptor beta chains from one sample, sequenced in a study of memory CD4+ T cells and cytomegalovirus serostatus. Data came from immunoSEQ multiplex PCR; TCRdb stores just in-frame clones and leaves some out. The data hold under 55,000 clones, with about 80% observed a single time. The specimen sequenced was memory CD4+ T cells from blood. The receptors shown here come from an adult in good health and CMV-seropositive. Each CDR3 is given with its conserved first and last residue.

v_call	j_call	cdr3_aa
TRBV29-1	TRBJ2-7	CSVRPSSYEQYF
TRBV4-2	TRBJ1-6	CASSQEGWGQGSYNSPLHF
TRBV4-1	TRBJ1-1	CASSQQSGSEAFF
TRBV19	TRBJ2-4	CASQAPGTSENIQYF
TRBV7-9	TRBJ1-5	CASSLEGGHQPQHF
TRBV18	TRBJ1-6	CASSQLGGSPLHF
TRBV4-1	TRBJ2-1	CASSQPTGTYNEQFF
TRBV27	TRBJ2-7	CASSLSLREAYEQYF
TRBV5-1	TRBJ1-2	CASSLQGSGYTF
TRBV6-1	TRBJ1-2	CASSETFLPGYTF
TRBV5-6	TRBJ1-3	CASSLVAGASGNTIYF
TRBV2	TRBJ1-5	CASRIGNNQPQHF
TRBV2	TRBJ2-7	CASAKTTSSYEQYF
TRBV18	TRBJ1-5	CASSQTDNQPQHF
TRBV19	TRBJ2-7	CASSIGTAYEQYF
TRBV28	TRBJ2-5	CASRPNLRGTKETQYF
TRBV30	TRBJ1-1	CAWQTNGRGAFF
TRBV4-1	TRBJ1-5	CASSQGDRGPYQPQHF
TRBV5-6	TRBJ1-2	CASSLSYAGYTF
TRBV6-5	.	CASRRTGAYEQYF
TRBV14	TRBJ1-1	CASSQTGLLAEAFF
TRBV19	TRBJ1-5	CASSIGQVYQPQHF
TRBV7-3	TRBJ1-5	CPGDRGYYSNQPQHF
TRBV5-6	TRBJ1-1	CASSFTGSKGIKTEAFF
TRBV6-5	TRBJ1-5	CASSYSPGDNQPQHF
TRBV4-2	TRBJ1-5	CASSQDDLDSQPQHF
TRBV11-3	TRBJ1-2	CASSLTQGSNYGYTF
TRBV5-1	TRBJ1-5	CASQRQGNQPQHF
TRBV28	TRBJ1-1	CASSPRDRLNTEAFF
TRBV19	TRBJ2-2	CASRGAVANTGELFF
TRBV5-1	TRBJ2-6	CASRPGTGSGANVLTF
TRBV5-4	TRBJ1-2	CASSLAWGDYGYTF
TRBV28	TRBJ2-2	CASSFSRQGVNTGELFF
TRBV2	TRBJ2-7	CAIGQGSPYEQYF
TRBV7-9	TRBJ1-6	CASSLRPQGDSPLHF
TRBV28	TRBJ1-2	CASSHDRADYYGYTF
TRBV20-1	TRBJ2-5	CSAPRKETQYF
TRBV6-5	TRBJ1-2	CASSYGPLGTYGYTF
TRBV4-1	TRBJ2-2	CASSQGPLQGTGELFF
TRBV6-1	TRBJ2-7	CASSWTSGSRNEQYF
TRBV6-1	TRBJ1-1	CASSDRGWTRAEAFF
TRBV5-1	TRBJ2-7	CASSLDGGFGEQYF
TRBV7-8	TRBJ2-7	CASSQRQGAYEQYF
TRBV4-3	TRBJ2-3	CASSQAPLDPGGIGADTQYF
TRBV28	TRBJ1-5	CATHKPRMSNQPQHF
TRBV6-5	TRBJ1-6	CAVTASSYNSPLHF
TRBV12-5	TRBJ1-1	CATSREGGEAFF
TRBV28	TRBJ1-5	CASRPLRGDTNQPQHF
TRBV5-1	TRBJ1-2	CASSPTGREGYTF
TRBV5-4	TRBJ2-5	CASSKLGQGMYQETQYF